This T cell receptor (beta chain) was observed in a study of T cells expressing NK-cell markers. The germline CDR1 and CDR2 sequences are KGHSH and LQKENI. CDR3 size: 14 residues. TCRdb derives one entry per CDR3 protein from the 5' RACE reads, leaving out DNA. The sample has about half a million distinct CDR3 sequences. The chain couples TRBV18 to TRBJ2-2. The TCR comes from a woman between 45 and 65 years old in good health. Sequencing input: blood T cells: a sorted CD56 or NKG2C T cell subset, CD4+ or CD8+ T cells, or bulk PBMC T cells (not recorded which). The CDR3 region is CASSPEANTGELFF.